The 5 T cell receptor beta chains reported below all come from one sample, sequenced in a study of yellow fever vaccine responses in identical twins. TCRdb re-called the RT-PCR reads through MiXCR, storing one row per CDR3 protein. The table includes over 15,000 distinct CDR3 sequences, around 67% detected once. The sequencing used T cells from blood (PBMCs), unsorted or a sorted subset (not recorded which), collected before or after yellow fever vaccination (not recorded which). These receptors came from a woman younger than 30 who received the yellow fever vaccine.

J is TRBJ2-5 and V is TRBV2; 7 nucleotides match TRBD1. Germline CDR1 SNHLY, CDR2 FYNNEI. V dropped 6 bases and J dropped 4; count of bases not matched to a gene: 8. This CDR3 comprises 14 residues. The CDR3 region has the DNA TGTGCCAGCAGGCAAAGGGGGCTTGGAGAGACCCAGTACTTC. This encodes CASRQRGLGETQYF.

This clonotype was detected only a few times. V gene TRBV29-1 combines with J gene TRBJ1-2, with D perhaps matching TRBD1 (5 bases). Germline lookup yields CDR1 SQVTM and CDR2 ANQGSEA. This CDR3 has 11 residues. V was clipped by 4 bases and J by 2 bases, with 5 bases between them. The chain's CDR3 is CSVGQNYGYTF. CDR3 coding DNA: TGCAGCGTTGGACAGAACTATGGCTACACCTTC.

This clonotype showed up just a few times. The V call is TRBV28, the J call TRBJ2-1; 7 nucleotides align to TRBD1. The CDR3 is made up of 14 amino acids. The germline gives CDR1 MDHEN, CDR2 SYDVKM. V trimming: 5 bases; J trimming: 3 bases; junction bases outside the gene matches: 4. The CDR3, as DNA: TGTGCCAGCAGTCCCGGGACAGACTACAATGAGCAGTTCTTC. Amino acid sequence: CASSPGTDYNEQFF.

DNA for the CDR3: TGTGCCAGCAGCCGGCACACTGGGGCCAACGTCCTGACTTTC. This gives the protein CASSRHTGANVLTF. V and J are TRBV7-9 and TRBJ2-6; D is unresolved. Germline V lookup: CDR1 SEHNR, CDR2 FQNEAQ (reference sequence). This CDR3 is 14 amino acids long. Trimming took 5 bases from V and 2 from J, leaving 7 bases between them.

The J gene is TRBJ2-1, the V gene TRBV18; D call uncertain. CDR3 length equals 11 residues. V was cut by 3 bases and J by 7 bases, with 4 bases left in between. Germline CDR1 reads KGHSH; CDR2 reads LQKENI. The CDR3 loop is CASSPGNEQFF. The DNA for the CDR3 is TGTGCCAGCTCACCCGGGAATGAGCAGTTCTTC.